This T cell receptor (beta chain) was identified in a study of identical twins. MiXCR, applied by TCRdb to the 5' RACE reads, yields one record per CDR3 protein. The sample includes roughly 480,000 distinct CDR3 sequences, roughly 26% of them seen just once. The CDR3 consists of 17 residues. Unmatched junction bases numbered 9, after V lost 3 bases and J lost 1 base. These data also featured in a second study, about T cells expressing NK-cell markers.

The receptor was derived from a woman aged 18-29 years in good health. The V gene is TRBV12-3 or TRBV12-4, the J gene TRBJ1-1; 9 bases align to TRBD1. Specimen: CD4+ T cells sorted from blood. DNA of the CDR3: TGTGCCAGCAGTTTCCGGACAGGGGAGGTTCAGAACACTGAAGCTTTCTTT. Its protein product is CASSFRTGEVQNTEAFF.